Each of the 2 T cell receptor beta chains below was sequenced from the same sample in a study of blood T cells in healthy people across ages. A second PCR, run for about 7 to 11 cycles, used a sample-barcoded 5' primer plus a J-beta primer mix. TCRdb re-called the 5' RACE reads through MiXCR, storing one row per CDR3 protein. The sample consists of 1.2 million to 1.5 million distinct CDR3 sequences, roughly 40% of them appearing once. Specimen: blood. The receptors stem from a young woman in good health.

This clonotype was observed a few times. The genes are TRBV6-1 and TRBJ1-1; perhaps TRBD1 as D (6 bases). The CDR3 extends over 14 amino acids. CDR1 and CDR2 (germline): MNHNS, SASEGT. V shed 6 bases and J shed 1 base, with 12 bases lying between them. The CDR3 sequence: CASSLQGRNTEAFF. CDR3 coding DNA: TGTGCCAGCAGCCTACAGGGCCGGAACACTGAAGCTTTCTTT.

The chain combines TRBV29-1 with TRBJ2-1, with D possibly matching TRBD1 (5 bases). Germline CDR1 reads SQVTM; CDR2 reads ANQGSEA. CDR3 size: 14 residues. V lost 0 bases and J 5 bases, leaving 11 bases between the germline ends. CDR3 bases: TGCAGCGTTGAAGATTTAAGACAGAACAATGAGCAGTTCTTC. Its translation is CSVEDLRQNNEQFF.